The next 20 T cell receptor beta chains were all read from a single sample in a study of T cell responses to AZD1222 COVID-19 vaccine. Using immunoSEQ multiplex PCR, the repertoire was profiled, and TCRdb retains in-frame clones only, with some absent. The table shows under 150,000 clones, with about 91% occurring only once. The specimen was peripheral blood, collected on day 0 of AZD1222 vaccination. The receptors originated from an adult in good health.

Only one count was recorded for this clone. The chain joins TRBV5-1 to TRBJ2-1; 12 bases are a match to TRBD2. The CDR3 has 16 residues. Trimming at V came to 1 base and at J to 7 bases, leaving 6 bases not matched to a gene. Germline loops: CDR1 SGHRS, CDR2 YFSETQ. The CDR3 protein is CASSLSVTSGRNEQFF. The CDR3 region has the DNA TGCGCCAGCAGCTTGTCGGTGACTAGCGGGAGAAATGAGCAGTTCTTC.

This clone has just one count. Additional DNA sequences in this sample encode the identical CDR3. The V call is TRBV2, the J call TRBJ1-5; D is perhaps TRBD1 (5 bases). CDR1 and CDR2 from the germline V gene are SNHLY and FYNNEI. Deletions cut 3 bases from V and 4 bases from J, with 7 bases between. This CDR3 is built from 13 residues. CDR3: CASSEEGNQPQHF. CDR3 sequence (DNA): TGTGCCAGCAGTGAGGAGGGGAATCAGCCCCAGCATTTT.

V gene TRBV12-5 combines with J gene TRBJ2-7; possible D gene TRBD1, 5 bases. In germline, CDR1 is LGHNT, CDR2 FRNRAP. The V end lost 4 bases, the J end lost 0 bases, and 13 bases lay between the germline ends. CDR3 length equals 15 residues. The CDR3 region has the DNA TGTGCTAGTGGTTCTGACCAGGGCTTCTCCTACGAGCAGTACTTC. Encoded protein: CASGSDQGFSYEQYF.

J is TRBJ1-1 and V is TRBV6-1, with TRBD1 as a possible D gene (6 bases). Between the trimmed V and J ends, which lost 6 bases and 3 bases, there was a span of 14 bases. The germline gives CDR1 MNHNS, CDR2 SASEGT. CDR3 length: 14 residues. The CDR3 loop reads CASSLTGTYTEAFF. The CDR3 bases are TGTGCCAGCAGCCTAACAGGGACATACACTGAAGCTTTCTTT.

The CDR3 loop is CASSPSLAGVLKQYF. The DNA of the CDR3 is TGTGCCAGCAGCCCCTCACTAGCGGGGGTCTTGAAGCAGTACTTC. The chain couples TRBV11-3 to TRBJ2-7; 11 bases line up with TRBD2. The length of the CDR3 is 15 residues. Trimming took 5 bases from V and 8 from J; bases not matched to a gene: 11. CDR1 is SGHNT and CDR2 is YENEEA in the germline V gene.

The CDR3 here is CASSPTRRSNTGELFF. CDR3 DNA sequence: TGTGCCAGCAGCCCGACCCGGCGGAGTAACACCGGGGAGCTGTTTTTT. The chain joins TRBV2 to TRBJ2-2, with no clear D. The V and J ends lost 6 bases and 2 bases respectively, with 16 bases between them. This CDR3 has 16 amino acids. The V gene's germline CDR1 is SNHLY and CDR2 FYNNEI.

The V call is TRBV9, the J call TRBJ2-3, with 9 bases fitting TRBD2. Germline CDR1 SGDLS, CDR2 YYNGEE. Trimming took 4 bases from V and 1 from J; bases not matched to a gene: 13. This CDR3 comprises 18 residues. This CDR3 reads CASSPRLAAQRGTDTQYF. The CDR3 DNA is TGTGCCAGCAGCCCCAGACTAGCGGCTCAGAGAGGCACAGATACGCAGTATTTT.

In this sample, this clone turned up once. The V gene is TRBV4-1, the J gene TRBJ2-7, with D perhaps matching TRBD1 or TRBD2 (5 bases each). The ends were cut back, 4 bases at V and 11 bases at J, with 18 bases in the middle. Germline lookup yields CDR1 MGHRA and CDR2 YSYEKL. This CDR3 region has 13 residues. The CDR3 reads CASSPSPRDLEYF. CDR3 nucleotides: TGCGCCAGCAGCCCAAGTCCTCGGGACCTCGAGTACTTC.

The chain joins TRBV5-1 to TRBJ1-2; D might be TRBD1 (6 bases). V lost 0 bases, J lost 6 bases, and 12 bases lay in between. The CDR3 has 14 amino acids. From germline, CDR1 is SGHRS and CDR2 YFSETQ. CDR3 DNA: TGCGCCAGCAGCTTGGTAGGGGGTTTAGATGGCTACACCTTC. It translates to CASSLVGGLDGYTF. Variable domain in full (rest from reference TRBV5-1 and TRBJ1-2): KAGVTQTPRYLIKTRGQQVTLSCSPISGHRSVSWYQQTPGQGLQFLFEYFSETQRNKGNFPGRFSGRQFSNSRSEMNVSTLELGDSALYLCASSLVGGLDGYTFGSGTRLTVV.

This clone has only one observation. The chain couples TRBV5-1 to TRBJ2-3, with 8 bases matching TRBD2. Germline CDR1 reads SGHRS; CDR2 reads YFSETQ. The CDR3 spans 16 residues. Trimming removed 4 bases from V and 2 bases from J; junction bases left unmatched: 9. CDR3 region: CASSGTSSHPTDTQYF. CDR3 nucleotide sequence: TGCGCCAGCAGCGGGACTAGTTCCCATCCCACAGATACGCAGTATTTT.

A single count supports this clone. This chain links TRBV19 with TRBJ1-1; D gene unclear. With 7 bases removed from V and 3 bases from J, the gap between germline ends came to 6 bases. The CDR3 runs 11 residues. Germline CDR1 is LNHDA and CDR2 is SQIVND (reference sequence). CDR3: CASIGDTEAFF. The CDR3 DNA follows: TGTGCCAGTATCGGCGACACTGAAGCTTTCTTT.

This clone occurred a few times. The CDR3 reads CASSLGQNQPQHF. The CDR3 DNA reads as TGTGCCAGCAGCTTAGGGCAGAATCAGCCCCAGCATTTT. V is TRBV7-8 and J is TRBJ1-5, with no clear D. CDR3 length: 13 residues. Germline V gene lookup returns CDR1 SGHVS and CDR2 FQNEAQ. V shed 1 base and J shed 4 bases, with 5 bases lying between them. Full variable domain (missing parts from reference TRBV7-8 and TRBJ1-5): GAGVSQSPRYKVAKRGQDVALRCDPISGHVSLFWYQQALGQGPEFLTYFQNEAQLDKSGLPSDRFFAERPEGSVSTLKIQRTQQEDSAVYLCASSLGQNQPQHFGDGTRLSIL.

This sequence joins TRBV30 and TRBJ2-2; the D gene is possibly TRBD2 (5 bases). Trimming stripped 3 bases from V and 4 bases from J, with 15 bases between. This CDR3 is 15 amino acids long. CDR1 is GTSNPN and CDR2 is SVGIG in the germline V gene (reference sequence). CDR3 coding DNA: TGTGCCTGGAGGTCGGCGGGTGGGCGCACCGGGGAGCTGTTTTTT. Protein product: CAWRSAGGRTGELFF.

The chain carries TRBV7-3 and TRBJ2-2; 9 positions agree with TRBD2. The CDR3 contains 15 residues. The V gene end was trimmed by 5 bases and the J gene end by 5 bases; junction bases not matched to a gene: 6. Per germline, CDR1 SGHTA and CDR2 FQGTGA. Written as DNA, the CDR3 is TGTGCCAGCAGCCGGACTAGCGTGGGTACCGGGGAGCTGTTTTTT. Translating it yields CASSRTSVGTGELFF.

The chain joins TRBV28 to TRBJ1-5; D not resolved. Germline lookup yields CDR1 MDHEN and CDR2 SYDVKM. The CDR3 runs 14 residues. V shed 3 bases and J shed 2 bases, with 8 bases lying between them. The CDR3: CASSFPGGNQPQHF. The CDR3 coding sequence is TGTGCCAGCAGTTTTCCTGGGGGCAATCAGCCCCAGCATTTT.

The V and J genes are TRBV11-2 and TRBJ1-6, with 9 bases lining up with TRBD1. Trimming cost V 5 bases and J 11 bases; bases outside gene matches: 4. Germline V gene data show CDR1 as SGHAT and CDR2 as FQNNGV. CDR3 length: 13 residues. The CDR3 region is CASSKTGGAPLHF. The CDR3 bases are TGTGCCAGCAGCAAGACAGGGGGGGCACCCCTCCACTTT.

The V call is TRBV18, the J call TRBJ2-3; 8 bases agree with TRBD2. Germline values: CDR1 KGHSH, CDR2 LQKENI. CDR3 length: 14 residues. With V trimmed by 5 bases and J by 6 bases, 7 bases remained unmatched. CDR3 sequence reads: CASSSRTSFDTQYF. In DNA form, the CDR3 reads TGTGCCAGCTCATCGCGGACTAGCTTTGATACGCAGTATTTT.

The genes are TRBV7-2 and TRBJ1-4; maybe TRBD1 (5 bases). V was pared by 2 bases and J by 5 bases, with 9 bases between. This CDR3 region has 14 residues. Germline-derived CDR1 and CDR2 are SGHTA and FQGNSA. CDR3 in amino acids: CASSLNTGNEKLFF. CDR3 nucleotides: TGTGCCAGCAGCTTAAATACAGGCAATGAAAAACTGTTTTTT.

CDR3 bases: TGTGCCAGCAGCCAAGATGGGGGGACAGGGGCGTGGGATGGCTACACCTTC. The encoded protein is CASSQDGGTGAWDGYTF. The chain links TRBV3-1 (or the pseudogene TRBV3-2) to TRBJ1-2; 10 positions agree with TRBD1. Germline lookup yields CDR1 LGHDT and CDR2 YNNKEL (reference sequence). V was pared by 0 bases and J by 6 bases, with 10 bases of the junction left unmatched. This CDR3 has 17 residues.

The chain recombines TRBV4-3 with TRBJ2-3; 8 bases fit TRBD2. The V segment lost 1 base and the J segment 4 bases; nucleotides outside the gene matches: 10. Germline assignment: CDR1 LGHNA and CDR2 YSLEER. The CDR3 runs 17 residues. CDR3 sequence (DNA): TGCGCCAGCAGCCAAGGGCACGGAGGCGGGGGGTCAGATACGCAGTATTTT. Translation gives CASSQGHGGGGSDTQYF.